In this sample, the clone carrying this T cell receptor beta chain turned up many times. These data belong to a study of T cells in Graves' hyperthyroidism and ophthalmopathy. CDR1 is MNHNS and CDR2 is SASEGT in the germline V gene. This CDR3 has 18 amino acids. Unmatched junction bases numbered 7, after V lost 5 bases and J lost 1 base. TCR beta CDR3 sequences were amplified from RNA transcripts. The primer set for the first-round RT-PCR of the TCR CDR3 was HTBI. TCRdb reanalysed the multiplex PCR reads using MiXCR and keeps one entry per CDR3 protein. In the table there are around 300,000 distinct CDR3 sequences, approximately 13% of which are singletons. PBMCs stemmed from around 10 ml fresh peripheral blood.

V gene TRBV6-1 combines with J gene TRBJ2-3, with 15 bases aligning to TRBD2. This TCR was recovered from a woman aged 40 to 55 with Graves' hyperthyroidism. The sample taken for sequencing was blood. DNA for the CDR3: TGTGCCAGCAGTCGAGGACTAGCGGGAGGGCCGGGCACAGATACGCAGTATTTT. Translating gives CASSRGLAGGPGTDTQYF.